These 26 T cell receptor beta chains were sequenced from one sample in a study of cytomegalovirus exposure and HLA in healthy donors (dated by TCRdb to about 2017). Libraries came from the immunoSEQ multiplex PCR assay. The multiplex PCR relied on a mix of 60 forward primers for TCR Vbeta segments and 13 reverse primers for TCR Jbeta segments. Sourced from immuneACCESS, this table was stored by TCRdb with only in-frame sequences that have V and J called. A share of the clones is absent; for the studies checked, an unresolved V gene accounts for under half, and the remainder has no known explanation. The sample table lists some 170,000 clones, 77% of them with a count of one. Of the sample, 3.7% is held by the ten largest clones. Sample: PBMCs. All receptors derive from a woman aged 55-70 years in good health and CMV-seropositive.

This sequence joins TRBV5-4 and TRBJ2-7, with 10 bases aligning to TRBD1. The length of the CDR3 is 16 residues. The V gene's germline CDR1 is SGHNT and CDR2 YYREEE (reference sequence). The junction had 14 bases not matched to a gene; V was cut back by 4 bases and J by 7 bases. CDR3 nucleotides: TGTGCCAGCAGCCCGAGCGGGACAGGGGTTACCCTGGAGCAGTACTTC. This sequence encodes CASSPSGTGVTLEQYF.

In this sample, this clone turned up once. The chain carries TRBV18 and TRBJ2-3; 11 bases are shared with TRBD1. The CDR3 contains 15 residues. Losses at the gene ends were 6 bases for V and 3 bases for J; bases not matched to a gene: 5. Germline assignment: CDR1 KGHSH and CDR2 LQKENI. The CDR3 spells CASSGQGASTDTQYF. The CDR3 coding sequence is TGTGCCAGCTCCGGACAGGGGGCATCGACAGATACGCAGTATTTT.

V gene TRBV5-1 combines with J gene TRBJ2-2; 10 bases agree with TRBD1. The CDR3 is 14 residues long. V was clipped by 9 bases and J by 3 bases; unmatched bases: 5. Germline loops: CDR1 SGHRS, CDR2 YFSETQ. The CDR3 loop is CATSGTGDTGELFF. For the CDR3, the DNA is TGCGCCACATCCGGGACAGGGGACACCGGGGAGCTGTTTTTT.

This rearrangement joins TRBV6-1 to TRBJ2-7; D might be TRBD1 (6 bases). Germline CDR1 reads MNHNS; CDR2 reads SASEGT. The CDR3 extends over 13 amino acids. The V end was cut by 6 bases, the J end by 6 bases, with 15 bases between. CDR3 sequence reads: CASRRDTRGEQYF. Written as DNA, the CDR3 is TGTGCCAGCAGGAGGGATACCAGGGGCGAGCAGTACTTC.

This clone showed up just once. V gene TRBV7-8 combines with J gene TRBJ1-2; D gene ambiguous. Germline CDR1 SGHVS, CDR2 FQNEAQ. The CDR3 contains 13 residues. The V and J ends lost 1 base and 8 bases respectively, with 11 bases between them. The CDR3 protein is CASSLDSSGGYTF. The CDR3 bases are TGTGCCAGCAGCTTAGACTCCTCGGGAGGCTACACCTTC.

The rearrangement links TRBV30 to TRBJ1-1; 7 nucleotides align to TRBD1. Trimming cost V 2 bases and J 0 bases; bases outside gene matches: 9. The CDR3 totals 16 residues. Per the germline V gene, CDR1 is GTSNPN and CDR2 is SVGIG (reference sequence). The CDR3 coding sequence is TGTGCCTGGAGTACCTATCGACAGGGAATGAACACTGAAGCTTTCTTT. Translation gives CAWSTYRQGMNTEAFF.

V gene TRBV9 combines with J gene TRBJ2-3; 8 bases are shared with TRBD1. CDR1 and CDR2 from the germline V gene are SGDLS and YYNGEE. J gave up 3 bases and V 0 bases, and 6 bases lay outside the gene matches. This CDR3 has 16 residues. CDR3 bases: TGTGCCAGCAGCGTAGGCCCTGGACAGGGAACAGATACGCAGTATTTT. This codes for CASSVGPGQGTDTQYF. Using reference TRBV9 and TRBJ2-3 for the parts outside the CDR3, the full variable domain is DSGVTQTPKHLITATGQRVTLRCSPRSGDLSVYWYQQSLDQGLQFLIQYYNGEERAKGNILERFSAQQFPDLHSELNLSSLELGDSALYFCASSVGPGQGTDTQYFGPGTRLTVL.

The chain carries TRBV7-2 and TRBJ1-6; 9 bases align to TRBD1. CDR3 length: 17 amino acids. Per the germline V gene, CDR1 is SGHTA and CDR2 is FQGNSA. V shed 2 bases and J 5 bases; nucleotides not matched to a gene: 7. The CDR3 sequence: CASSLMGQGLNNSPLHF. CDR3 DNA: TGTGCCAGCAGCTTAATGGGACAGGGTCTAAATAATTCACCCCTCCACTTT. Full variable domain (outside the CDR3, taken from reference TRBV7-2 and TRBJ1-6): GAGVSQSPSNKVTEKGKDVELRCDPISGHTALYWYRQSLGQGLEFLIYFQGNSAPDKSGLPSDRFSAERTGGSVSTLTIQRTQQEDSAVYLCASSLMGQGLNNSPLHFGNGTRLTVT.

This sequence joins TRBV19 and TRBJ2-5; the D gene is possibly TRBD1 (6 bases). Trimming removed 3 bases at V and 3 bases at J, with 14 bases between. CDR3 length: 15 residues. CDR1 is LNHDA and CDR2 is SQIVND in the germline V gene (reference sequence). CDR3 sequence reads: CASSITGTTKETQYF. CDR3 bases: TGTGCCAGTAGTATTACCGGGACAACTAAAGAGACCCAGTACTTC.

This chain joins TRBV7-9 and TRBJ2-1; 10 bases align to TRBD2. Germline loops: CDR1 SEHNR, CDR2 FQNEAQ (reference sequence). J lost 9 bases, V lost 5 bases, and 7 bases had no gene match. The CDR3 runs 14 residues. CDR3 in amino acids: CASSPPSGRGEQFF. The DNA of the CDR3 is TGTGCCAGCAGCCCCCCCAGCGGGAGGGGTGAGCAGTTCTTC.

This clone was detected only once. This chain connects TRBV18 to TRBJ2-5; 7 bases align to TRBD2. J gave up 3 bases and V 6 bases, and 10 bases lay outside the gene matches. This CDR3 is built from 15 residues. CDR1 and CDR2 (germline): KGHSH, LQKENI. Written as DNA, the CDR3 is TGTGCCAGCTCCCCGCAGGACGGGGGGAAAGAGACCCAGTACTTC. Translating it yields CASSPQDGGKETQYF.

In its sample, this clone was seen a few times. The chain combines TRBV5-1 with TRBJ2-1, with 9 bases aligning to TRBD2. CDR3 size: 15 residues. V lost 4 bases to trimming and J lost 5 bases; unmatched junction nucleotides: 7. Germline V gene lookup returns CDR1 SGHRS and CDR2 YFSETQ. CDR3 amino acids: CASSTGGRVDNEQFF. The CDR3 DNA sequence: TGCGCCAGCAGCACTGGCGGGAGGGTAGACAATGAGCAGTTCTTC.

This clone occurred a few times. The chain combines TRBV6-5 with TRBJ1-4; 8 bases map to TRBD1. CDR1 and CDR2 (germline): MNHEY, SVGAGI. The CDR3 extends over 15 amino acids. V lost 6 bases and J lost 6; bases outside the gene matches: 9. The CDR3 nucleotides read TGTGCCAGCAGGGCCTCAGGGGGCGGGGATGAAAAACTGTTTTTT. It translates to CASRASGGGDEKLFF.

This sequence joins TRBV4-2 and TRBJ2-1, with 8 bases identical to TRBD2. J lost 1 base, V lost 0 bases, and 5 bases had no gene match. The CDR3 has 17 residues. Germline V lookup: CDR1 LGHNA, CDR2 YNFKEQ. This chain's CDR3 is CASSQEQRGRSYNEQFF. As DNA, the CDR3 is TGTGCCAGCAGCCAAGAACAGCGGGGGAGGTCCTACAATGAGCAGTTCTTC.

This CDR3 is CASSVASRGFYEQYF. CDR3 sequence (DNA): TGTGCCAGCAGCGTAGCGTCTAGGGGATTCTACGAGCAGTACTTC. The rearrangement joins TRBV9 to TRBJ2-7, with a tentative D call TRBD1 (5 bases). V was clipped by 0 bases and J by 3 bases, with 13 bases between them. CDR1 SGDLS and CDR2 YYNGEE come from the germline V gene. The CDR3 is 15 amino acids.

This chain links TRBV6-5 with TRBJ1-2, with TRBD1 as a possible D gene (5 bases). The V and J ends lost 6 bases and 4 bases respectively, with 18 bases between them. This CDR3 spans 15 amino acids. Germline CDR1 MNHEY, CDR2 SVGAGI. The CDR3 DNA reads TGTGCCAGCAGGCGGGACTCAGACAGCGCCTATGGCTACACCTTC. It translates to CASRRDSDSAYGYTF.

This rearrangement joins TRBV21-1 to TRBJ1-1; the table's D call TRBD1 went unverified against the DNA. TRBV21-1 is tagged as a pseudogene. This CDR3 is 15 amino acids long. The CDR3: CASLGTHFDNTEAFF. DNA of the CDR3: TGTGCCAGCTTGGGGACACACTTTGACAACACTGAAGCTTTCTTT.

V and J are TRBV7-9 and TRBJ2-3; 10 bases are shared with TRBD2. Germline lookup yields CDR1 SEHNR and CDR2 FQNEAQ (reference sequence). Trimming cost V 5 bases and J 2 bases; bases outside gene matches: 10. The CDR3 is 17 amino acids. The CDR3 DNA is TGTGCCAGCAGCCGCACCGAACTAGCGGGAAACACAGATACGCAGTATTTT. As protein: CASSRTELAGNTDTQYF.

DNA of the CDR3: TGTGCCAGCAGACCGCGGAGGGGCTCTGGAAACACCATATATTTT. Its translation: CASRPRRGSGNTIYF. The genes are TRBV27 and TRBJ1-3; a possible D gene is TRBD1 (5 bases). Trimming stripped 6 bases from V and 0 bases from J, with 12 bases between. CDR3 size: 15 residues. Looked up from germline, CDR1 is MNHEY and CDR2 is SMNVEV (reference sequence).

The CDR3 DNA reads as TGTGCCAGCAGCCGGGTCGACAGGGAATATGGCTACACCTTC. Residues: CASSRVDREYGYTF. The J gene is TRBJ1-2, the V gene TRBV7-9; 7 bases map to TRBD1. Germline loops: CDR1 SEHNR, CDR2 FQNEAQ (reference sequence). V lost 5 bases, J lost 5 bases, and 8 bases stayed unmatched. This CDR3 has 14 amino acids.

This clone was counted only a few times. This sequence joins TRBV2 and TRBJ1-2; 11 positions match TRBD1. CDR3 length equals 13 residues. J was trimmed by 3 bases and V by 7 bases; bases with no gene match: 1. The germline V gene has CDR1 SNHLY and CDR2 FYNNEI. The CDR3 bases are TGTGCCAGCATGGGACAGGGGGACTATGGCTACACCTTC. This encodes CASMGQGDYGYTF. The whole variable domain, filled in from reference TRBV2 and TRBJ1-2, reads EPEVTQTPSHQVTQMGQEVILRCVPISNHLYFYWYRQILGQKVEFLVSFYNNEISEKSEIFDDQFSVERPDGSNFTLKIRSTKLEDSAMYFCASMGQGDYGYTFGSGTRLTVV.

This clone was observed a handful of times. An end of the junction does not agree with germline; a read error may underlie this. The chain recombines TRBV14 with TRBJ1-1; a possible D gene is TRBD1 (5 bases). CDR3 length: 15 residues. The germline CDR1 and CDR2 sequences are SGHDN and FVKESK. The chain's CDR3 is CASSQGLRVDTEAFF. In DNA, the CDR3 is TGTGCCAGCAGTCAAGGGCTCAGGGTGGACACTGAAGCTTTCTTT.

V gene TRBV18 combines with J gene TRBJ2-5; TRBD1 is a possible D gene (6 bases). Germline V lookup: CDR1 KGHSH, CDR2 LQKENI. This CDR3 has 17 amino acids. V was clipped by 0 bases and J by 5 bases, with 19 bases between them. CDR3 in amino acids: CASSPPPSRQAQETQYF. CDR3 bases: TGTGCCAGCTCACCACCGCCCTCTCGACAGGCTCAGGAGACCCAGTACTTC.

In its sample, this clone was seen once. The chain joins TRBV5-4 to TRBJ2-2; a weak D match, TRBD1 (7 bases). This CDR3 is 16 amino acids long. The V end was cut by 0 bases, the J end by 4 bases, with 13 bases between. Per the germline V gene, CDR1 is SGHNT and CDR2 is YYREEE (reference sequence). The CDR3 DNA follows: TGTGCCAGCAGCTTGGGGAGGGGGCGCAGCACCGGGGAGCTGTTTTTT. Translation: CASSLGRGRSTGELFF.

This clone has just a few counts. The chain recombines TRBV27 with TRBJ2-3, with 10 bases fitting TRBD2. This CDR3 is 15 amino acids long. Germline loops: CDR1 MNHEY, CDR2 SMNVEV (reference sequence). V was pared by 2 bases and J by 5 bases, with 4 bases of the junction left unmatched. CDR3 residues: CASSLASGRGDTQYF. CDR3 coding DNA: TGTGCCAGCAGTTTAGCTAGCGGGAGAGGAGATACGCAGTATTTT.

This rearrangement joins TRBV6-5 to TRBJ2-1; the match to TRBD1 covers 8 bases. CDR3 length: 16 amino acids. Trimming removed 4 bases from V and 8 bases from J; junction bases left unmatched: 13. The germline gives CDR1 MNHEY, CDR2 SVGAGI. Here the CDR3 DNA reads TGTGCCAGCAGTTCCCTATTCAGGGGGCAAAATTATGAGCAGTTCTTC. It is translated as CASSSLFRGQNYEQFF.